The rows below give T cell receptor beta chains drawn from one sample of a study of blood T cell repertoires in COVID-19. Method: immunoSEQ multiplex PCR; TCRdb's copy keeps in-frame clones and lacks some. The table has fewer than 120,000 clones, roughly 91% seen once. Specimen: peripheral blood. The receptor set was obtained from a woman aged 45-65 years with acute or convalescent COVID-19. Both conserved end residues are part of each CDR3. D genes are given only for firm matches. Not every row has a clone size; where given, it reads once, few, many or a size class.

abundance: .; d_gene: .; j_gene: TRBJ1-2; v_gene: TRBV2; CDR3aa: CASSTRGEGYGYTF; CDR3nt: TGTGCCAGCAGTACCCGGGGGGAGGGCTATGGCTACACCTTC
abundance: .; d_gene: TRBD1; j_gene: TRBJ1-4; v_gene: TRBV7-9; CDR3aa: CASSLVRGPREKLFF; CDR3nt: TGTGCCAGCAGCTTAGTCAGGGGGCCTCGCGAAAAACTGTTTTTT
abundance: .; d_gene: .; j_gene: TRBJ2-3; v_gene: TRBV3-1/TRBV3-2; CDR3aa: CASSLGGSVLTSTDTQYF; CDR3nt: TGTGCCAGCAGCCTGGGGGGTAGCGTACTCACTAGCACAGATACGCAGTATTTT
abundance: .; d_gene: TRBD2; j_gene: TRBJ2-1; v_gene: TRBV13; CDR3aa: CASRRAGGPREQFF; CDR3nt: TGTGCCAGCAGACGAGCGGGAGGGCCCAGGGAGCAGTTCTTC
abundance: once; d_gene: TRBD2; j_gene: TRBJ2-3; v_gene: TRBV7-9; CDR3aa: CASSSPLTSDTDTQYF; CDR3nt: TGTGCCAGCAGCTCTCCTTTGACTAGCGACACAGATACGCAGTATTTT
abundance: .; d_gene: .; j_gene: TRBJ2-7; v_gene: TRBV19; CDR3aa: CASSIDISYEQYF; CDR3nt: TGTGCCAGTAGCATCGACATCTCCTACGAGCAGTACTTC
abundance: .; d_gene: TRBD2; j_gene: TRBJ2-7; v_gene: TRBV27; CDR3aa: CATGTSGSYEQYF; CDR3nt: TGTGCCACCGGGACTAGCGGGAGCTACGAGCAGTACTTC
abundance: once; d_gene: TRBD2; j_gene: TRBJ2-5; v_gene: TRBV6-1; CDR3aa: CASSERGLAGEETQYF; CDR3nt: TGTGCCAGCAGTGAACGGGGTCTAGCGGGAGAAGAGACCCAGTACTTC
abundance: once; d_gene: TRBD1; j_gene: TRBJ2-5; v_gene: TRBV7-9; CDR3aa: CASSPRDRSQETQYF; CDR3nt: TGTGCCAGCAGCCCCCGGGACAGATCTCAAGAGACCCAGTACTTC
abundance: .; d_gene: .; j_gene: TRBJ2-5; v_gene: TRBV5-1; CDR3aa: CASSRQETQYF; CDR3nt: TGCGCCAGCAGCCGCCAAGAGACCCAGTACTTC
abundance: .; d_gene: .; j_gene: TRBJ2-4; v_gene: TRBV6-1; CDR3aa: CASSDAAVRKNIQYF; CDR3nt: TGTGCCAGCAGTGATGCTGCGGTCCGTAAAAACATTCAGTACTTC
abundance: once; d_gene: .; j_gene: TRBJ1-3; v_gene: TRBV9; CDR3aa: CASSVDLGLGNTIYF; CDR3nt: TGTGCCAGCAGCGTAGATCTGGGGCTAGGAAACACCATATATTTT
abundance: .; d_gene: TRBD1; j_gene: TRBJ2-7; v_gene: TRBV29-1; CDR3aa: CSVEGTGTPYEQYF; CDR3nt: TGCAGCGTTGAGGGGACAGGGACGCCCTACGAGCAGTACTTC